The clone carrying this T cell receptor (beta chain) was seen ten or more times. What it binds is unknown. The data stem from a study of T cell repertoires in cytomegalovirus infection. Study as a whole: The authors used CMV epitopes that were HLA-C-restricted (recently identified) and HLA-B-restricted (well studied). Study-level results: HLA-C-restricted CMV clonotypes gave the most frequent clonotype in two of eight donors.

TCRdb re-called the reads with MiXCR, one entry per CDR3 protein. The sample lists approximately 730,000 distinct CDR3 sequences, roughly 29% occurring once. The germline gives CDR1 SGHVS, CDR2 FQNEAQ. The CDR3 is made up of 19 amino acids. V lost 1 base and J 6 bases, leaving 26 bases between the germline ends. The sequenced sample was cultured CD8+ T cells from PBMCs, obtained from culture after CMV antigen stimulation. The source is a human donor in good health (CMV status not recorded). Some clones in this sample may be carry-over from other donors' samples. The J gene is TRBJ2-3, the V gene TRBV7-8; D possibly corresponds to TRBD1 (7 bases). This CDR3 is CASSLVGGGTEIPGDTQYF. The CDR3 DNA follows: TGTGCCAGCAGCTTAGTTGGAGGGGGCACCGAGATTCCGGGGGATACGCAGTATTTT.